The source of this T cell receptor beta chain is a study of OX40 agonist ivuxolimab in advanced cancers. For the study at large: In this cohort, patients received ivuxolimab, an agonistic anti-OX40 (CD134) antibody. Patients assigned to dose escalation were diagnosed with hepatocellular carcinoma, melanoma, renal cell or head and neck cancer. Study-wide results and limits: Relative to CD4+, CD8+ T cells held more expanded clones on average. There was clonal expansion of CD4+ and CD8+ blood T cells by week 6 at 0.1 to 3.0 mg/kg.

Method: immunoSEQ multiplex PCR; TCRdb's copy keeps in-frame clones and lacks some. The profile shows 90,000 to 150,000 clones, approximately 90% of them singletons. On this clone: Its antigen is not known.

The CDR3 is 17 residues long. In germline, CDR1 is LNHDA, CDR2 SQIVND (reference sequence). V dropped 7 bases and J dropped 2; count of bases not matched to a gene: 13. This rearrangement joins TRBV19 to TRBJ2-3, with TRBD2 matching over 9 bases. Sequences were derived from CD4+ or CD8+ T cells sorted from blood, sampled in a trial of the OX40 agonist ivuxolimab. The TCR originated in an adult with an advanced solid tumor such as melanoma, head and neck, liver or kidney cancer. The CDR3 here is CASTPKAGGVLTDTQYF. The CDR3 region has the DNA TGTGCCAGTACCCCCAAGGCGGGGGGGGTCCTCACAGATACGCAGTATTTT.